Listed below are T cell receptor beta chains from one sample, sequenced in a study of blood T cell repertoires in COVID-19. The protocol was immunoSEQ multiplex PCR, while the TCRdb copy is restricted to in-frame clones and leaves out a portion. This sample yields 200,000 to 300,000 clones, of which 75% to 90% are seen a single time; roughly 7% belongs to the top ten. Sequencing used peripheral blood. The receptor source for this set is a man aged 55-75 years who had recovered from COVID-19. CDR3s include the opening cysteine and the closing phenylalanine or tryptophan. A D gene is named only where the DNA matches it firmly. Clone size is stated in some rows and not others, as once, few, many or a class when expanded.

d_gene	v_gene	j_gene	abundance	CDR3nt	CDR3aa
TRBD2	TRBV24-1	TRBJ2-7	-	TGTGCCACCAGTGAGGGACTAGCGGGGGGTACCTACGAGCAGTACTTC	CATSEGLAGGTYEQYF
TRBD2	TRBV3-1/TRBV3-2	TRBJ2-5	-	TGTGCCAGCAGCCGTGGACTAGCGGGGGCCCTACTACAAGAGACCCAGTACTTC	CASSRGLAGALLQETQYF
TRBD2	TRBV4-2	TRBJ2-1	-	TGTGCCAGCAGCCTGACTAGCGGGGGGGAGGGTGAGCAGTTCTTC	CASSLTSGGEGEQFF
TRBD2	TRBV7-2	TRBJ2-3	-	TGTGCCAGCAGCCCTCTAGCGGGGGGGAAAGATACGCAGTATTTT	CASSPLAGGKDTQYF
TRBD1	TRBV6-1	TRBJ1-2	-	TGTGCCAGCAGTGAAAATGTATTGGGGACAGCATCTAACTATGGCTACACCTTC	CASSENVLGTASNYGYTF
-	TRBV2	TRBJ1-3	-	TGTGCCAGCAGTGACAACTCTGGAAACACCATATATTTT	CASSDNSGNTIYF
-	TRBV10-3	TRBJ1-2	-	TGTGCCATCAGTGCGCGGGCAGCTAACTATGGCTACACCTTC	CAISARAANYGYTF
-	TRBV21-1	TRBJ1-2	-	TGTGCCAGCAGCGCGACAGGCGGACCTAACTATGGCTACACCTTC	CASSATGGPNYGYTF
TRBD1	TRBV19	TRBJ2-1	-	TGTGCCAGTAGTAGCCAAGGGGGCCCCTACAATGAGCAGTTCTTC	CASSSQGGPYNEQFF
TRBD2	TRBV5-5	TRBJ2-3	-	TGTGCCAGCAGCTTTATCGCGGGGGGGCCGAGCACAGATACGCAGTATTTT	CASSFIAGGPSTDTQYF
-	TRBV12-3/TRBV12-4	TRBJ1-1	-	TGTGCCAGCAGTTCAGGGCTCACTGAAGCTTTCTTT	CASSSGLTEAFF
-	TRBV7-9	TRBJ2-3	-	TGTGCCAGCAGCTTAGTGGGGGCTCACAATCGCACAGATACGCAGTATTTT	CASSLVGAHNRTDTQYF
-	TRBV18	TRBJ2-5	-	TGTGCCAGCTCACCCTCGTGGCAGCGAGAGACCCAGTACTTC	CASSPSWQRETQYF
-	TRBV7-9	TRBJ1-5	-	TGTGCCAGCAGCTTAGGAGGGTTCCGGCCCCAGCATTTT	CASSLGGFRPQHF
TRBD2	TRBV6-2/TRBV6-3	TRBJ2-7	-	TGTGCCAGCAGTTACTCGTTATCCAGGTGGACTAGCGGGGGGGCTGGCGAGCAGTACTTC	CASSYSLSRWTSGGAGEQYF
-	TRBV6-2/TRBV6-3	TRBJ2-4	-	TGTGCCAGCAGTTCACCCCCCGGGACTGAAAACATTCAGTACTTC	CASSSPPGTENIQYF
-	TRBV6-5	TRBJ1-3	-	TGTGCCAGCAGCGTGACAGTAGGAAACACCATATATTTT	CASSVTVGNTIYF
TRBD1	TRBV3-1/TRBV3-2	TRBJ1-2	-	TGTGCCAGCAGCCAAGAAGGGGGCCGAGGCTACACCTTC	CASSQEGGRGYTF
-	TRBV2	TRBJ1-6	-	TGTGCCAGCAGTGGGACAGCGTCCTATAATTCACCCCTCCACTTT	CASSGTASYNSPLHF
-	TRBV18	TRBJ1-2	-	TGTGCCAGCTCCCCACCCTCGACAGGACCCAGTGGCTATGGCTACACCTTC	CASSPPSTGPSGYGYTF
-	TRBV2	TRBJ1-1	-	TGTGCCAGCAGCGAACGTAGGACAACTGAAGCTTTCTTT	CASSERRTTEAFF
-	TRBV11-3	TRBJ1-1	-	TGTGCCAGCAGCCGAGAATTGGACACTGAAGCTTTCTTT	CASSRELDTEAFF
-	TRBV4-1	TRBJ2-1	-	TGCGCCAGCAGCCAAGTGGGCCGACCGTCGTACAATGAGCAGTTCTTC	CASSQVGRPSYNEQFF
TRBD1	TRBV19	TRBJ1-1	-	TGTGCCAGTAGTAAGCCCTCGGGGCCGGGACAGGGGGAGTGGGCTTTCTTT	CASSKPSGPGQGEWAFF
-	TRBV18	TRBJ1-6	-	TGTGCCAGCTCACGAAACCGGGACTCATTTAATTCACCCCTCCACTTT	CASSRNRDSFNSPLHF
TRBD2	TRBV10-3	TRBJ2-1	-	TGTGCCAACGGGGGGGAGGGCAATGAGCAGTTCTTC	CANGGEGNEQFF
TRBD2	TRBV7-2	TRBJ2-1	-	TGTGCCAGCAGCACGGGACTAGAGGGATACAATGAGCAGTTCTTC	CASSTGLEGYNEQFF
TRBD1	TRBV6-5	TRBJ1-1	-	TGTGCCAGCAGTTCGACAGGGTTGGGTTTGGGCACTGAAGCTTTCTTT	CASSSTGLGLGTEAFF
-	TRBV10-3	TRBJ1-2	-	TGTGCCATCAGTTACAGGGTCGATAACTATGGCTACACCTTC	CAISYRVDNYGYTF
TRBD2	TRBV5-1	TRBJ2-3	-	TGCGCCAGCAGACGACTCGGACTAGCGGGGGGAGGAGATACGCAGTATTTT	CASRRLGLAGGGDTQYF
TRBD1	TRBV27	TRBJ1-2	-	TGTGCCAGCACAAAGGATCGACAGGGGGACTATGGCTACACCTTC	CASTKDRQGDYGYTF
TRBD2	TRBV6-1	TRBJ2-7	-	TGTGCCAGCAGTGAAGAGGGAGGGTACGAGCAGTACTTC	CASSEEGGYEQYF
TRBD1	TRBV6-5	TRBJ2-1	-	TGTGCCAGCAGTCCGCCGGGACAGGGCCACAATGAGCAGTTCTTC	CASSPPGQGHNEQFF
TRBD2	TRBV4-1	TRBJ2-1	-	TGCGCCAGCAGCCAAGGACCAATAGCGGGGGGGCACAATGAGCAGTTCTTC	CASSQGPIAGGHNEQFF
-	TRBV4-2	TRBJ1-1	-	TGTGCCAGCAGCCAAGATACCGGGACAAGAAAACTTGAAGCTTTCTTT	CASSQDTGTRKLEAFF
TRBD1	TRBV5-1	TRBJ1-1	-	TGCGCCAGCAGCTTCCAGGGGGCAAGTGGCACTGAAGCTTTCTTT	CASSFQGASGTEAFF
-	TRBV7-2	TRBJ1-2	many	TGTGCCAGCAGCTTAGATCGCTACAACTATGGCTACACCTTC	CASSLDRYNYGYTF
TRBD1	TRBV24-1	TRBJ2-7	-	TGTGCCACCAGTGATTGGGGACAGGGGACCATCGAGCAGTACTTC	CATSDWGQGTIEQYF
TRBD1	TRBV28	TRBJ1-2	-	TGTGCCAGCAGCCTGACAGGGATCTATGGCTACACCTTC	CASSLTGIYGYTF
-	TRBV2	TRBJ1-5	-	TGTGCCAGCAGTGGTGGGAGCCATCAGCCCCAGCATTTT	CASSGGSHQPQHF
-	TRBV7-6	TRBJ1-3	-	TGTGCCAGCAGCTTCCGGACGGGGGTAGCCGGAAACACCATATATTTT	CASSFRTGVAGNTIYF